The TCR beta chain under discussion was sequenced for a study of human T cells and chemical hapten exposure (dated by TCRdb to the early 2020s). About the study as a whole: For sensitization, 2% DPC in acetone was applied to a roughly 2 cm by roughly 2 cm area of upper inner arm skin. Patch tests used Finn chambers with 0.01% DPC on the upper back, scored after 6 days by International Contact Dermatitis Research Group standards. The mostly female patient cohort included alopecia areata with under or over 50% scalp involvement, alopecia totalis and alopecia universalis. Throughout the approximately 22-week study period, patients were also given weekly therapeutic DPC doses on the scalp. In alopecia patients, the study followed how the peripheral blood TCR repertoire changed in vivo over primary and secondary sensitization to diphenylcyclopropenone (DPC), a hapten. Blood for TCR sequencing was provided by twenty-nine alopecia patients at one to four time points (pre-sensitization, 2, 6 and 24 weeks). Blood was sampled from patients pre-sensitization (week 0) and at 2, 6 and about 24 weeks after DPC sensitization. Each blood RNA sample was used to sequence both TCR alpha and TCR beta chains. Libraries were pooled for sequencing, and variation in per-sample TCR yields was attributed mainly to small differences in library volumes within the pool.

The paper as a whole reports these results and caveats: After repeated subsampling, the strength of the expansion versus patch-test correlation and the threshold at which it became significant changed. All patients had alopecia, a presumed autoimmune disease, so their immune response might differ from that of healthy individuals. No change with DPC sensitization was found in the number of TCRs above 1 in 1000 frequency, and no evidence of global repertoire structure alterations was found. The number of PT1 expanded TCRs positively correlated with patch test score, significant at thresholds 8, 16 and 32 but not 4. Significantly more large CDR3 similarity clusters were formed by expanded TCRs than by pre-sensitization or healthy control sets, consistent with antigen-driven responses.

The junction shows trimming of 1 base on V and 3 bases on J, plus 13 bases between the germline ends. Measured from the cysteine to the phenylalanine, the CDR3 is 16 residues long. The sequence is cut down to CDR3 DNA, 48 bases in frame from base 1. The germline V gene sets CDR1 to SGHVS and CDR2 to FQNEAQ. Library preparation used RACE. The sequencing machine was a NextSeq 500. During library preparation, unique molecular identifiers were attached to individual cDNA molecules so that TCRs could be counted in a quantitative, reproducible way. Turning to the authors' computational methods: Samples had a median of roughly 100,000 TCRs, with a range from about 23,224 to 750,000. V, J and CDR3 annotation of the TCR reads was performed with the Decombinator software suite. Every sample was subsampled to the same number of TCRs (28,000) for the PS versus PT1 abundance plots. Expanded TCRs were defined as absent before sensitization and observed at least eight times at the 2-week time point. Using fastp at Q25 and MiXCR, TCRdb reprocessed the public reads and kept productive beta chains. Entries that share a CDR3 protein sequence are merged under the most common genes and DNA. These V and J calls rely on TCRdb rather than the paper's analysis. The sample has around 57,000 distinct CDR3 sequences on record, 8% to 13% of them singletons. Approximately 1.8% of the sample is in the top ten clones.

Interpreted using the paper, the time point label stands for: patch test 1, 2 weeks after DPC sensitization. The intended sense of this specimen's treatment or condition label: therapeutic diphenylcyclopropenone sensitization with weekly scalp DPC. Unfractionated whole blood was collected in Tempus Blood RNA tubes, and total RNA was extracted from that blood. At each patch-test visit, blood was drawn before the patch test was applied. Patients were eligible if aged 18 to 70, diagnosed with alopecia and judged suitable for DPC therapy, and pregnant patients were excluded. About this clonotype itself: Its specific antigen is unknown. It has no much larger one-base neighbor in the sample; base qualities were not kept.

Rearrangement joined TRBV7-8 to TRBJ2-4; the D gene lacks a confident call. The TCR originated in a woman aged 40 to 50 with alopecia areata. Some clones in this sample may be carry-over from other donors' samples. The sample was whole blood, taken in connection with sensitization to the hapten diphenylcyclopropenone (DPC). The CDR3 protein sequence reads: CASSLGGTLVKNIQYF. The DNA reads TGTGCCAGCAGCTTAGGGGGAACCCTTGTCAAAAACATTCAGTACTTC.